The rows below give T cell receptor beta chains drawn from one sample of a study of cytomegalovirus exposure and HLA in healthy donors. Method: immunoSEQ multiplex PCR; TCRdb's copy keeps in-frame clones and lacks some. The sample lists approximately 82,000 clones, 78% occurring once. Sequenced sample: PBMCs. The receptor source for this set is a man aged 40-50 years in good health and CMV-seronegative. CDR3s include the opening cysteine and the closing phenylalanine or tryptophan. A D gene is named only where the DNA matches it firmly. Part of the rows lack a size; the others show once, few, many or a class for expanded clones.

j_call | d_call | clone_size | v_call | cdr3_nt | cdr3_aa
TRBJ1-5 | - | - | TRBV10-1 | TGCGCCAGCCGGGAGGTGAGCAATCAGCCCCAGCATTTT | CASREVSNQPQHF
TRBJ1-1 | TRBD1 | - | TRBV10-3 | TGTGCCATCAGGGGACAGGGGCTAGCGAACACTGAAGCTTTCTTT | CAIRGQGLANTEAFF
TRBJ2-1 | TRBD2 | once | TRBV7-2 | TGTGCCAGCAGCTTAGTGGGGGGAGGGGAGCAGTTCTTC | CASSLVGGGEQFF
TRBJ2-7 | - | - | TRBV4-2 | TGTGCCAGCAGCCAAGAAGCTACTTCCTACGAGCAGTACTTC | CASSQEATSYEQYF
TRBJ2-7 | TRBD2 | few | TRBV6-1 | TGTGCCAGCAGTGTAGCGGGAGCCTACGAGCAGTACTTC | CASSVAGAYEQYF
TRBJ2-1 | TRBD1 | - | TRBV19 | TGTGCCAGTAGTCTTACCGGGACAGCCTACAATGAGCAGTTCTTC | CASSLTGTAYNEQFF
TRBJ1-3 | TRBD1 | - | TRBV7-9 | TGTGCCAGCAGCTCTTCCGGGACAGTAGGAAACACCATATATTTT | CASSSSGTVGNTIYF
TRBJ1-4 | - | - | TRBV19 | TGTGCCAGTAGTCCCACAGGGTCGCTCGGGGAAAAACTGTTTTTT | CASSPTGSLGEKLFF
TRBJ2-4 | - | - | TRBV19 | TGTGCCAGTAACAATTTTGGAGGCAAAAACATTCAGTACTTC | CASNNFGGKNIQYF
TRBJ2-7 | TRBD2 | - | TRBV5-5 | TGTGCCAGCACCTCCCCCCCAGCGGGAGGCTACGAGCAGTACTTC | CASTSPPAGGYEQYF
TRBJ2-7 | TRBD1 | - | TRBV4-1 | TGCGCCAGCAGCCAAGGTCCGGGACAGAGCTCCTACGAGCAGTACTTC | CASSQGPGQSSYEQYF
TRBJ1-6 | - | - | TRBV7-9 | TGTGCCAGCAGCCCCGAGACAGGACAACCCCTCCACTTT | CASSPETGQPLHF
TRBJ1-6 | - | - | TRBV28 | TGTGCCAGCAGTGCCTCCTCAGGGGACTCACCCCTCCACTTT | CASSASSGDSPLHF
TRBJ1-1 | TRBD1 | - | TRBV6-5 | TGTGCCAGCTCCGGACAGGCGAACACTGAAGCTTTCTTT | CASSGQANTEAFF
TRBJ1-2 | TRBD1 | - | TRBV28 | TGTGCCAGCAGTTCCTCCGGGACAGGGGGTAACTATGGCTACACCTTC | CASSSSGTGGNYGYTF
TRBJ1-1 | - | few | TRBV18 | TGTGCCAGCTCACCACCCGGGAGGCAGGACACTGAAGCTTTCTTT | CASSPPGRQDTEAFF
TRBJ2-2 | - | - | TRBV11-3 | TGTGCCAGCAGCTCGCTTTCTAGAACCGGGGAGCTGTTTTTT | CASSSLSRTGELFF
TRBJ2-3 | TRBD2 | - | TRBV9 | TGTGCCAGCAGCGTAGAGTTGCGGGGGAGCGCAGATACGCAGTATTTT | CASSVELRGSADTQYF
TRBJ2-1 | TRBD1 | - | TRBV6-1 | TGTGCCAGCAGTAAGGGACAGAACAATGAGCAGTTCTTC | CASSKGQNNEQFF
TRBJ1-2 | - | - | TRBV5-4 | TGTGCCAGCAGCTTGGAAGGGGTTTATGGCTACACCTTC | CASSLEGVYGYTF
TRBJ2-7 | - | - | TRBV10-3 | TGTGCCATCAGTGAGACCCTCACCGGGAAAGAGGCCTACGAGCAGTACTTC | CAISETLTGKEAYEQYF
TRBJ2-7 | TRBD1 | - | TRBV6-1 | TGTGCCAGCAGCATAGTTACAGGGGGGGAGCAGTACTTC | CASSIVTGGEQYF
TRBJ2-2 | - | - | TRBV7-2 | TGTGCCAGCAGCCAACTTAGCACCGGGGAGCTGTTTTTT | CASSQLSTGELFF
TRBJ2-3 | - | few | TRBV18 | TGTGCCAGCTCACCAACCCCACACACAGATACGCAGTATTTT | CASSPTPHTDTQYF
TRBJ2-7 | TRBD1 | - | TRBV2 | TGTGCCAGCAGTGTTGACAGGGGGTTGAGGGAGCAGTACTTC | CASSVDRGLREQYF
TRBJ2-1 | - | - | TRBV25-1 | TGTGCCAGCAGTGAATCGTTGCAGAGGCATGAGCAGTTCTTC | CASSESLQRHEQFF
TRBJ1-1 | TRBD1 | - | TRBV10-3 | TGTGCCATCAGAATAAACAGGGGTAATAGCACTGAAGCTTTCTTT | CAIRINRGNSTEAFF
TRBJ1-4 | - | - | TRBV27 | TGTGCCAGCAGTTTCCGGGGTCGGACTGAAAAACTGTTTTTT | CASSFRGRTEKLFF
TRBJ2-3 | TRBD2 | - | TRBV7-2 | TGTGCCAGCAGCTTAGTCGGGAGGGACACAGATACGCAGTATTTT | CASSLVGRDTDTQYF
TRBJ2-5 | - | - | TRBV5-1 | TGCGCCAGCAGCCCAAGTCCGAGTCAAGAGACCCAGTACTTC | CASSPSPSQETQYF
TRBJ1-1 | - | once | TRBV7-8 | TGTGCCAGCAGCTTAGTAGTGACACCGAACACTGAAGCTTTCTTT | CASSLVVTPNTEAFF
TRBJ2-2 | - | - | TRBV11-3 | TGTGCCAGCAGCTCCTTTAACGGCGGGGAGCTGTTTTTT | CASSSFNGGELFF
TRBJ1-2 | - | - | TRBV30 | TGTGCCTGGAGTCCGTCCAGGGCCTATGGCTACACCTTC | CAWSPSRAYGYTF
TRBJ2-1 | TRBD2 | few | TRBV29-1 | TGCGCTTACACCATACAGGGGGGGACTAGCGGGAGGGCCGCGGGTGAGCAGTTCTTC | CAYTIQGGTSGRAAGEQFF
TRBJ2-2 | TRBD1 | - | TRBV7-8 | TGTGCCAGCAGCCTAAGGACAGGATCGAACACCGGGGAGCTGTTTTTT | CASSLRTGSNTGELFF
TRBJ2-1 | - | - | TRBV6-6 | TGTGCCAGCACTTACATGGTGTACGAGGCCTACAATGAGCAGTTCTTC | CASTYMVYEAYNEQFF
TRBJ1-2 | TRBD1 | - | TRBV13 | TGTGCCAGCAGCTTAAGGGGGCGCACCTATGGCTACACCTTC | CASSLRGRTYGYTF
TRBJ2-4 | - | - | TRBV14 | TGTGCCAGCAGCCAACGAGCGGGTGAAAACAGTCAGTACTTC | CASSQRAGENSQYF
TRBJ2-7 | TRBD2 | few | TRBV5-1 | TGCGCCAGCAGCTTATTCGGGAGGGACGAGCAGTACTTC | CASSLFGRDEQYF
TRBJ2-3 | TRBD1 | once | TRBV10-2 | TGCGCCAGCAGTCCCAGTAGCATGGGGCAGGGGGTCACAGATACGCAGTATTTT | CASSPSSMGQGVTDTQYF
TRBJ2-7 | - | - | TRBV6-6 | TGTGCCAGCAGCGACCAGGGGCCCGATCTGGGCGAGCAGTACTTC | CASSDQGPDLGEQYF
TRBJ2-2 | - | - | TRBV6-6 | TGTGCCAGCAGTTACTTCGAGGGAACCGGGGAGCTGTTTTTT | CASSYFEGTGELFF
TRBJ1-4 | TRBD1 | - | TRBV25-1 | TGTGCCAGCAGTGTCACAGGGGTGGTTGAAAAACTGTTTTTT | CASSVTGVVEKLFF
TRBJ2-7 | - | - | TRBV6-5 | TGTGCCAGCGGGGATGGGAGGTACGAGCAGTACTTC | CASGDGRYEQYF
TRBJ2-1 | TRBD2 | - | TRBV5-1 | TGCGCCAGCAGCTTGGCCGAGACTAGCGGGAATTACAATGAGCAGTTCTTC | CASSLAETSGNYNEQFF
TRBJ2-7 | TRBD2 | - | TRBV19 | TGTGCCAGTAGTGAGAGCGGGGGAACCTACGAGCAGTACTTC | CASSESGGTYEQYF
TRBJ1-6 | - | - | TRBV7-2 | TGTGCCAGCAGCTTAGGGAGCAATTCACCCCTCCACTTT | CASSLGSNSPLHF
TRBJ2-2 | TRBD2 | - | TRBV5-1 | TGCGCCAGCAGCTTACGACTAGCGGGGAACACCGGGGAGCTGTTTTTT | CASSLRLAGNTGELFF
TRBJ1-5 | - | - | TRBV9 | TGTGCCAGCAGCGTAGAGGCACAGTGGGCGCCCCAGCATTTT | CASSVEAQWAPQHF